This entry lists 14 T cell receptor beta chains sequenced from one sample in a study of T cells in Graves' hyperthyroidism and ophthalmopathy (dated by TCRdb to between 2018 and 2021). To prepare the library, multiplex PCR was applied. Sequencing was performed on an Illumina HiSeq 2000. Amplification of TCR beta CDR3 regions was carried out from RNA transcripts. A first-round RT-PCR of the TCR CDR3 used the HTBI primer set with the Qiagen OneStep RT-PCR kit. TCRdb reran the public reads through fastp at Q25 and MiXCR, keeping productive beta chains. Entries that share a CDR3 protein sequence are merged under the most common genes and DNA. This sample holds fewer than 400,000 distinct CDR3 sequences; 25% were observed only once. 73% of the sample lies in the top ten. The sample was blood. Source of these receptors: a man aged 50-60 years with Graves' hyperthyroidism.

The chain employs TRBV11-2 and TRBJ2-3, with 14 bases aligning to TRBD2. The CDR3 sequence is 21 residues long. The J segment lost 2 bases and the V segment lost 2 bases, leaving 15 bases of the junction unmatched. The germline V gene encodes CDR1 SGHAT and CDR2 FQNNGV. Here the CDR3 reads CASSLTPGGGLAGELTDTQYF. The DNA for the CDR3 is TGTGCCAGCAGCTTAACCCCCGGGGGGGGACTAGCGGGAGAGCTCACAGATACGCAGTATTTT.

This clonotype was seen ten or more times. This rearrangement joins TRBV20-1 to TRBJ2-7; TRBD1 aligns across 9 bases. The CDR3 length is 13 residues. Trimming took 6 bases from V and 3 from J; bases not matched to a gene: 6. Looked up from germline, CDR1 is DFQATT and CDR2 is SNEGSKA (reference sequence). The CDR3 is CSAGTGKVYEQYF. The CDR3, as DNA: TGCAGTGCCGGGACAGGGAAGGTCTACGAGCAGTACTTC.

This clonotype was observed at least ten times. V gene TRBV20-1 combines with J gene TRBJ2-5, with TRBD2 as a possible D gene (6 bases). The CDR3 covers 16 residues. Between the trimmed V and J ends, which lost 0 bases and 1 base, there was a span of 15 bases. Germline CDR1 DFQATT, CDR2 SNEGSKA (reference sequence). CDR3 amino acids: CSARDLLAGTQETQYF. The CDR3 DNA is TGCAGTGCTAGAGATCTTCTGGCGGGAACCCAAGAGACCCAGTACTTC.

On this clonotype itself: A much larger clone differs by one base, so this may be a read error. The CDR3 sequence: CAGSGRTGGSYEQYF. In DNA form, the CDR3 reads TGTGCCGGCAGTGGCCGGACAGGGGGCTCCTACGAGCAGTACTTC. The chain carries TRBV6-1 and TRBJ2-7; TRBD1 agrees at 10 bases. CDR1 is MNHNS and CDR2 is SASEGT in the germline V gene. The length of the CDR3 is 15 residues.

This clonotype was seen many times. This chain joins TRBV12-3 or TRBV12-4 and TRBJ2-3, with a weak D call TRBD2 (6 bases). Trimming removed 3 bases from V and 2 bases from J, with 15 bases in between. The CDR3 has 16 amino acids. CDR3 loop: CASSFPEGDSTDTQYF. CDR3 DNA sequence: TGTGCCAGCAGTTTCCCGGAGGGAGACTCCACAGATACGCAGTATTTT.

The V call is TRBV6-1, the J call TRBJ2-7; 8 bases align to TRBD2. Germline CDR1 is MNHNS and CDR2 is SASEGT. The CDR3 totals 12 residues. The junction had 4 bases not matched to a gene; V was cut back by 7 bases and J by 5 bases. CDR3 coding DNA: TGTGCCAGCAACCTAGCGGGCCACGAGCAGTACTTC. Translated: CASNLAGHEQYF.

This chain connects TRBV20-1 to TRBJ1-2; D might be TRBD1 (5 bases). Trimming pared 5 bases from V and 8 bases from J, leaving 15 bases between. CDR3 length: 12 residues. The germline CDR1 and CDR2 sequences are DFQATT and SNEGSKA (reference sequence). The CDR3 loop is CSASNGGYGYTF. CDR3 nucleotides: TGCAGTGCTTCCAACGGGGGTTACGGCTACACCTTC.

This rearrangement joins TRBV11-2 to TRBJ2-2; D perhaps matches TRBD1 (5 bases). The ends were cut back, 1 base at V and 6 bases at J, with 12 bases in the middle. CDR1 SGHAT and CDR2 FQNNGV come from the germline V gene. This CDR3 has 15 residues. CDR3 in DNA: TGTGCCAGCAGCTTAGTTCTAGGGGTGGCCGGGGAGCTGTTTTTT. Translation gives CASSLVLGVAGELFF.

There are a few counts of this clonotype. The chain joins TRBV7-9 to TRBJ2-6, with D hard to call. This CDR3 has 12 amino acids. Germline lookup yields CDR1 SEHNR and CDR2 FQNEAQ (reference sequence). V was pared by 10 bases and J by 4 bases, with 8 bases between. This chain's CDR3 is CATPPGANVLTF. CDR3 DNA sequence: TGTGCCACCCCGCCGGGGGCCAACGTCCTGACTTTC. Drawing the rest from reference TRBV7-9 and TRBJ2-6, the complete variable domain is DTGVSQNPRHKITKRGQNVTFRCDPISEHNRLYWYRQTLGQGPEFLTYFQNEAQLEKSRLLSDRFSAERPKGSFSTLEIQRTEQGDSAMYLCATPPGANVLTFGAGSRLTVL.

This clonotype was detected a few times. J is TRBJ2-7 and V is TRBV29-1; D is unclear. V lost 4 bases to trimming and J lost 6 bases, with 7 bases between them. In germline, CDR1 is SQVTM, CDR2 ANQGSEA. CDR3 length equals 10 residues. The CDR3: CSVGDIEQYF. The CDR3 DNA sequence: TGCAGCGTTGGAGATATCGAGCAGTACTTC.

This clonotype was counted between two and nine times. The chain couples TRBV28 to TRBJ1-3; no clear D gene. The germline V and J ends were trimmed by 6 bases and 0 bases, with 21 bases remaining between them. Per the germline V gene, CDR1 is MDHEN and CDR2 is SYDVKM. The CDR3 runs 18 residues. The CDR3 region is CASRGPGQDRPSGNTIYF. The CDR3 DNA reads TGTGCCAGCAGGGGCCCGGGCCAAGATCGACCCTCTGGAAACACCATATATTTT.

The chain has TRBV11-3 and TRBJ2-7; 7 positions match TRBD2. Losses at the gene ends were 6 bases for V and 0 bases for J; bases not matched to a gene: 14. The germline V gene has CDR1 SGHNT and CDR2 YENEEA. CDR3 length: 17 amino acids. CDR3 residues: CASRGGASGPSSYEQYF. The CDR3 DNA reads as TGTGCCAGCAGAGGAGGGGCTAGCGGTCCAAGCTCCTACGAGCAGTACTTC. Looking up the rest from reference TRBV11-3 and TRBJ2-7 gives the full variable domain: EAGVVQSPRYKIIEKKQPVAFWCNPISGHNTLYWYLQNLGQGPELLIRYENEEAVDDSQLPKDRFSAERLKGVDSTLKIQPAELGDSAVYLCASRGGASGPSSYEQYFGPGTRLTVT.

This clonotype was found a few times. The rearrangement links TRBV3-1 to TRBJ1-3, with D maybe TRBD1 (6 bases). CDR1 and CDR2 (germline): LGHDT, YNNKEL (reference sequence). The CDR3 is 15 residues long. With 7 bases removed from V and 1 base from J, the gap between germline ends came to 14 bases. CDR3 coding DNA: TGTGCCAGCAATACACAGGGTACTTCTGGAAACACCATATATTTT. This codes for CASNTQGTSGNTIYF. The full variable domain, its missing parts supplied by reference TRBV3-1 and TRBJ1-3, is DTAVSQTPKYLVTQMGNDKSIKCEQNLGHDTMYWYKQDSKKFLKIMFSYNNKELIINETVPNRFSPKSPDKAHLNLHINSLELGDSAVYFCASNTQGTSGNTIYFGEGSWLTVV.

CDR3 in amino acids: CASSLKQASSYNEQFF. Here the CDR3 DNA reads TGCGCCAGCAGCTTGAAGCAGGCGAGCTCCTACAATGAGCAGTTCTTC. The V call is TRBV5-1, the J call TRBJ2-1, with D hard to call. CDR1 is SGHRS, CDR2 YFSETQ, per germline. CDR3 length equals 16 residues. The V end lost 1 base, the J end lost 0 bases, and 11 bases lay between the germline ends.